The 7 T cell receptor beta chains presented below share a single source sample, sequenced in a study of T-cell reconstitution after alpha-beta-depleted transplantation in children. Preparation of the TCRbeta library involved a method that used unique molecular identifiers. One entry per CDR3 protein results from TCRdb running MiXCR on the PCR reads. Found here are 200,000 to 250,000 distinct CDR3 sequences, around 8% of them singletons; the top ten hold roughly 6%. This specimen was PBMCs, mostly from graft donor cells, taken 180 days after TCRalphabeta/CD19-depleted stem cell transplant. These receptors were collected from a male patient younger than 18 who had a stem cell transplant for acute lymphoblastic leukemia, so the T cells may come from the graft donor.

This clonotype was counted many times. The chain uses TRBV18 and TRBJ1-5; D is possibly TRBD1 (5 bases). In germline, CDR1 is KGHSH, CDR2 LQKENI. The CDR3 sequence is 15 residues long. V was pared by 3 bases and J by 3 bases, with 12 bases between. The CDR3 loop reads CASSPQGMDNQPQHF. CDR3 coding DNA: TGTGCCAGCTCACCGCAGGGAATGGACAATCAGCCCCAGCATTTT. Drawing the rest from reference TRBV18 and TRBJ1-5, the complete variable domain is NAGVMQNPRHLVRRRGQEARLRCSPMKGHSHVYWYRQLPEEGLKFMVYLQKENIIDESGMPKERFSAEFPKEGPSILRIQQVVRGDSAAYFCASSPQGMDNQPQHFGDGTRLSIL.

Ten or more counts support this clonotype. The chain carries TRBV5-5 and TRBJ2-3, with D perhaps TRBD1 (5 bases). Deletions cut 1 base from V and 0 bases from J, with 9 bases between. In germline, CDR1 is SGHKS, CDR2 YYEKEE (reference sequence). This CDR3 is built from 15 residues. CDR3 residues: CASSLIRASTDTQYF. CDR3 DNA sequence: TGTGCCAGCAGCTTGATCAGGGCTAGCACAGATACGCAGTATTTT.

This clonotype was observed at least ten times. The gene calls are TRBV4-2 and TRBJ1-6, with D perhaps TRBD1 (5 bases). Trimming left V 2 bases short and J 6 bases short, with 11 bases between. Germline V gene data show CDR1 as LGHNA and CDR2 as YNFKEQ. This CDR3 spans 15 amino acids. This CDR3 reads CASSQPQGGNSPLHF. CDR3 DNA: TGTGCCAGCAGCCAACCCCAGGGCGGTAATTCACCCCTCCACTTT.

Ten or more counts support this clonotype. The rearrangement joins TRBV9 to TRBJ2-1; D perhaps matches TRBD2 (6 bases). V gave up 4 bases and J gave up 4 bases, with 15 bases separating them. The CDR3 spans 15 residues. CDR1 SGDLS and CDR2 YYNGEE come from the germline V gene. CDR3 amino acids: CASSPLPGRYNEQFF. The CDR3 DNA follows: TGTGCCAGCAGCCCGTTACCCGGGAGATACAATGAGCAGTTCTTC.

This clonotype was seen repeatedly, ten times or more. This chain connects TRBV11-1 to TRBJ2-1; D is tentatively TRBD1 or TRBD2 (5 bases each). Germline V gene sequence: CDR1 SGHAT, CDR2 FQDESV (reference sequence). The germline V and J ends were trimmed by 0 bases and 0 bases, with 15 bases remaining between them. CDR3 length equals 18 residues. CDR3 loop: CASSLATWDPSSYNEQFF. DNA of the CDR3: TGTGCCAGCAGCTTAGCCACCTGGGACCCGAGCTCCTACAATGAGCAGTTCTTC.

This clonotype was seen many times. The chain couples TRBV6-2 or TRBV6-3 to TRBJ2-6; D call uncertain. Looked up from germline, CDR1 is MNHEY and CDR2 is SVGEGT. The CDR3 spans 16 residues. V lost 2 bases to trimming and J lost 0 bases, with 8 bases between them. The CDR3 region is CASSYASSSGANVLTF. The DNA of the CDR3 is TGTGCCAGCAGTTACGCCTCAAGCTCTGGGGCCAACGTCCTGACTTTC.

This clonotype was recorded at least ten times. This sequence joins TRBV29-1 and TRBJ2-2; TRBD1 might be the D (5 bases). The CDR3 runs 12 residues. Germline CDR1 SQVTM, CDR2 ANQGSEA. V lost 3 bases, J lost 7 bases, and 9 bases lay in between. The DNA for the CDR3 is TGCAGCGTTGAGACAGCCGGCGGGGAGCTGTTTTTT. Protein product: CSVETAGGELFF.